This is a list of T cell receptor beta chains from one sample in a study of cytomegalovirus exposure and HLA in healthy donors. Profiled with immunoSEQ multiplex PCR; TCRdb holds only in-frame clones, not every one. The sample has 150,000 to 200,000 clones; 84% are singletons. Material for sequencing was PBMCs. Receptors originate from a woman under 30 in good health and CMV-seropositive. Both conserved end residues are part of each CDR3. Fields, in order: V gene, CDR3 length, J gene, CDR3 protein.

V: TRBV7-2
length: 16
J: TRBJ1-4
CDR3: CASSLEGQGIRQKLFF

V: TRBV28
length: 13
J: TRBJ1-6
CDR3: CASSEGGRSPLHF

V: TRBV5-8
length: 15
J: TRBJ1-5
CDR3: CASSLGQGWVQPQHF

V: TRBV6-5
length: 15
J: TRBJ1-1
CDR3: CASSYSAGLETEAFF

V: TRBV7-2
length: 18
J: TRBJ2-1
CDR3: CASSETSGGRFAYNEQFF

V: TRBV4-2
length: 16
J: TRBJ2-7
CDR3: CASSQANRWTGREQYF

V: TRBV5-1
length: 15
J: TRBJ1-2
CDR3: CASGSGTGFTYGYTF

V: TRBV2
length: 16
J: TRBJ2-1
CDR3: CASSGGGGISYNEQFF

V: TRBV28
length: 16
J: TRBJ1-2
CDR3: CASSFPGGGVNGGYTF

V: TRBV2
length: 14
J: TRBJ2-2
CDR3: CASRTGGDTGELFF

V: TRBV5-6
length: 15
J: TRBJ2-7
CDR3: CASSRQGQTSYEQYF

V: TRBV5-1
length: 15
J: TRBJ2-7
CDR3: CASSLATELPYEQYF

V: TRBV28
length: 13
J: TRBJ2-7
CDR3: CASSFGDGYEQYF

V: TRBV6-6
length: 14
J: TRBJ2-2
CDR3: CASSIQANTGELFF

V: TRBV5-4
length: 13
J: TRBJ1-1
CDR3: CASSSISDTEAFF

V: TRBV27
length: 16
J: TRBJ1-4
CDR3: CASSPFLVATNEKLFF